The 28 T cell receptor beta chains presented below share a single source sample, sequenced in a study of cytomegalovirus exposure and HLA in healthy donors. The PCR contained 60 Vbeta and 13 Jbeta primers. Clones were read by immunoSEQ multiplex PCR, and TCRdb kept only the in-frame ones, dropping some. Here the sample spans 160,000 or so clones, 82% being singletons. The sample comprised PBMCs. These receptors were obtained from a woman aged 50 to 60 in good health and CMV-seronegative.

This chain joins TRBV18 and TRBJ2-1; 12 nucleotides match TRBD2. Unmatched junction bases numbered 5, after V lost 1 base and J lost 4 bases. The CDR3 length is 17 residues. Germline assignment: CDR1 KGHSH and CDR2 LQKENI. The CDR3 protein is CASSPLSTSGSYNEQFF. Here the CDR3 DNA reads TGTGCCAGCTCACCACTTTCGACTAGCGGGAGTTACAATGAGCAGTTCTTC.

CDR3 DNA sequence: TGCGCCAGCAGCTTATCGGTAGCGCAAGAGACCCAGTACTTC. Translated: CASSLSVAQETQYF. V and J are TRBV5-1 and TRBJ2-5; maybe TRBD2 (5 bases). The ends were cut back, 2 bases at V and 2 bases at J, with 10 bases in the middle. The CDR3 has 14 residues. CDR1 is SGHRS, CDR2 YFSETQ, per germline.

J is TRBJ2-1 and V is TRBV28, with D perhaps matching TRBD2 (6 bases). The CDR3 extends over 11 amino acids. Trimming left V 4 bases short and J 14 bases short, with 12 bases between. Germline V gene data show CDR1 as MDHEN and CDR2 as SYDVKM. CDR3 sequence (DNA): TGTGCCAGCAGTTCGACTAGAAGGGAGTTCTTC. As protein: CASSSTRREFF.

This clone was counted only a few times. The chain employs TRBV9 and TRBJ2-3; 7 nucleotides agree with TRBD2. There are 15 residues in the CDR3. Germline V gene lookup returns CDR1 SGDLS and CDR2 YYNGEE. V gave up 4 bases and J gave up 1 base; unmatched junction bases: 6. The CDR3 bases are TGTGCCAGCAGCCCCCCTGCGGGAGGCACAGATACGCAGTATTTT. Translated: CASSPPAGGTDTQYF.

This clone was detected a few times. The J gene is TRBJ1-2, the V gene TRBV19; tentative D call: TRBD1 (5 bases). CDR1 and CDR2 (germline): LNHDA, SQIVND (reference sequence). The V and J ends lost 8 bases and 13 bases respectively, with 14 bases between them. This CDR3 spans 10 amino acids. The CDR3 sequence: CASGPGVLTF. For the CDR3, the DNA is TGTGCCAGTGGCCCGGGGGTCCTCACCTTC.

The rearrangement joins TRBV4-1 to TRBJ1-1; D is unresolved. Trimming took off 5 bases at V and 0 bases at J, with 13 bases between the two ends. From germline, CDR1 is MGHRA and CDR2 YSYEKL. The CDR3 has 15 amino acids. The CDR3, as DNA: TGCGCCAGCAGCTCCCAAGGCGGCATGAACACTGAAGCTTTCTTT. Its protein product is CASSSQGGMNTEAFF.

The J gene is TRBJ1-5, the V gene TRBV7-3, with D perhaps TRBD1 (6 bases). Germline values: CDR1 SGHTA, CDR2 FQGTGA. V was trimmed by 0 bases and J by 0 bases, leaving 15 bases between them. This CDR3 spans 18 amino acids. The CDR3 is CASSLTLSDSYSNQPQHF. DNA of the CDR3: TGTGCCAGCAGCTTAACCCTATCGGACAGTTATAGCAATCAGCCCCAGCATTTT.

The rearrangement joins TRBV2 to TRBJ2-5; TRBD2 is a possible D gene (5 bases). With 10 bases removed from V and 0 bases from J, the gap between germline ends came to 12 bases. This CDR3 is built from 13 residues. Germline CDR1 is SNHLY and CDR2 is FYNNEI. CDR3 in amino acids: CATQTGYQETQYF. CDR3 coding DNA: TGTGCCACCCAGACGGGATACCAAGAGACCCAGTACTTC.

This chain joins TRBV30 and TRBJ1-5; the D is unclear. The CDR3 consists of 12 residues. Deletions cut 1 base from V and 6 bases from J, with 7 bases between. Per the germline V gene, CDR1 is GTSNPN and CDR2 is SVGIG (reference sequence). DNA of the CDR3: TGTGCCTGGAGTGGAGTCCGTCAGCCCCAGCATTTT. This codes for CAWSGVRQPQHF.

CDR3 in DNA: TGTGCCAGCTCGGGGTCCTTGGGGGCCGAAGCTTTCTTT. It specifies CASSGSLGAEAFF. V usage is TRBV18 and J usage is TRBJ1-1, with D possibly being TRBD1 (6 bases). The CDR3 consists of 13 residues. Germline-derived CDR1 and CDR2 are KGHSH and LQKENI. With 6 bases removed from V and 8 bases from J, the gap between germline ends came to 16 bases.

The V gene is TRBV7-3, the J gene TRBJ2-1; 7 nucleotides agree with TRBD2. V shed 8 bases, J shed 5 bases, and the junction held 0 bases outside the gene matches. This CDR3 has 11 residues. The V gene's germline CDR1 is SGHTA and CDR2 FQGTGA. CDR3 sequence reads: CASGGDNEQFF. CDR3 nucleotides: TGTGCCAGCGGGGGGGACAATGAGCAGTTCTTC.

As to this clone: Its ends do not fully match the called genes, so a read error is possible. The chain links TRBV7-7 to TRBJ1-5; 9 bases fit TRBD1. The CDR3 runs 16 residues. CDR1 and CDR2 (germline): SSHAT, FNYEAQ (reference sequence). The chain's CDR3 is CASTMDRGHSNQPQHF. CDR3 DNA: TGTGCTAGCACCATGGACAGGGGTCATAGCAATCAGCCCCAGCATTTT.

This clone was observed a handful of times. The chain employs TRBV5-1 and TRBJ2-5, with unresolved D. From germline, CDR1 is SGHRS and CDR2 YFSETQ. The germline V and J ends were trimmed by 4 bases and 0 bases, with 4 bases remaining between them. The CDR3 covers 12 residues. CDR3 protein: CASSPNQETQYF. The CDR3 DNA reads as TGCGCCAGCAGCCCCAACCAAGAGACCCAGTACTTC.

The rearrangement links TRBV9 to TRBJ2-5; the match to TRBD1 covers 7 bases. The CDR3 spans 16 residues. Germline values: CDR1 SGDLS, CDR2 YYNGEE. Trimming cost V 6 bases and J 2 bases; bases outside gene matches: 13. This chain's CDR3 is CASTRTGVGPQETQYF. DNA for the CDR3: TGTGCCAGCACCAGAACAGGGGTGGGGCCACAAGAGACCCAGTACTTC.

The chain is built from TRBV2 and TRBJ2-3, with 9 bases fitting TRBD2. The germline gives CDR1 SNHLY, CDR2 FYNNEI. CDR3 length: 19 residues. With V trimmed by 8 bases and J by 4 bases, 22 bases remained unmatched. CDR3 sequence reads: CASWGGVAGAHPDPDTQYF. In DNA form, the CDR3 reads TGTGCCAGCTGGGGGGGGGTAGCGGGGGCCCATCCCGACCCAGATACGCAGTATTTT.

The CDR3 protein is CASSSRLGETQYF. Written as DNA, the CDR3 is TGTGCCAGCAGCTCCAGACTAGGAGAGACCCAGTACTTC. J is TRBJ2-5 and V is TRBV7-9, with a possible D match to TRBD2 (6 bases). This CDR3 is 13 amino acids long. Deletions cut 4 bases from V and 4 bases from J, with 10 bases between. Germline values: CDR1 SEHNR, CDR2 FQNEAQ (reference sequence).

The chain is built from TRBV4-1 and TRBJ2-1, with 13 positions matching TRBD2. CDR1 is MGHRA and CDR2 is YSYEKL in the germline V gene. The CDR3 sequence is 15 residues long. The junction had 5 bases not matched to a gene; V was cut back by 8 bases and J by 4 bases. CDR3 sequence: CASVPGLAGYNEQFF. The CDR3 DNA follows: TGCGCCAGCGTACCGGGACTAGCGGGATACAATGAGCAGTTCTTC.

The chain joins TRBV5-1 to TRBJ1-1; D not resolved. The germline V and J ends were trimmed by 1 base and 5 bases, with 9 bases remaining between them. CDR1 is SGHRS and CDR2 is YFSETQ in the germline V gene. This CDR3 has 13 amino acids. The CDR3 spells CASSLRGHTEAFF. CDR3 nucleotides: TGCGCCAGCAGCTTGAGAGGTCATACTGAAGCTTTCTTT.

The chain carries TRBV6-1 and TRBJ1-2; the D gene is possibly TRBD1 (6 bases). This CDR3 has 14 residues. Per germline, CDR1 MNHNS and CDR2 SASEGT. V was shortened by 7 bases and J by 10 bases, with 22 bases between the two germline ends. As DNA, the CDR3 is TGTGCCAGCAAAGGAATCAGGACAGTGAACGACTACACCTTC. This sequence encodes CASKGIRTVNDYTF.

The rearrangement uses TRBV21-1 and TRBJ2-7; the D call TRBD1 from the table was never checked on the DNA. TRBV21-1 has pseudogene status. The CDR3 covers 16 residues. The CDR3 DNA sequence: TGTGCCAGCAGCAAAGCTTGCACCACAGCCTCCTACGAGCAGTACTTC. Its translation: CASSKACTTASYEQYF.

This chain links TRBV5-1 with TRBJ2-1, with a tentative D call TRBD2 (5 bases). The V end lost 0 bases, the J end lost 8 bases, and 6 bases lay between the germline ends. CDR3 length: 12 amino acids. CDR1 SGHRS and CDR2 YFSETQ come from the germline V gene. As DNA, the CDR3 is TGCGCCAGCAGCTTGGGGGAGTATGAGCAGTTCTTC. This gives the protein CASSLGEYEQFF.

The chain links TRBV6-5 to TRBJ2-7, with TRBD2 matching 10 bases. Per germline, CDR1 MNHEY and CDR2 SVGAGI. The CDR3 totals 15 residues. After removal of 4 bases from V and 3 bases from J, the junction contained 6 bases not matched to a gene. CDR3 loop: CASSSLAGALYEQYF. CDR3 nucleotides: TGTGCCAGCAGTTCCCTAGCGGGGGCCCTCTACGAGCAGTACTTC.

The chain links TRBV28 to TRBJ2-7; 9 nucleotides align to TRBD1. Germline trimming cut 4 bases from V and 13 bases from J; bases unmatched to any gene: 8. The CDR3 is made up of 12 amino acids. Germline lookup yields CDR1 MDHEN and CDR2 SYDVKM. CDR3 residues: CASSSGQGFRYF. The CDR3 bases are TGTGCCAGCAGTTCGGGACAGGGATTCCGCTACTTC.

The chain uses TRBV27 and TRBJ1-1; 9 bases map to TRBD1. Germline loops: CDR1 MNHEY, CDR2 SMNVEV (reference sequence). Trimming at V came to 8 bases and at J to 4 bases, leaving 14 bases not matched to a gene. The CDR3 extends over 16 amino acids. The CDR3 DNA is TGTGCCAGCGGTAAAGGAAACAGGGGGCGGATCACTGAAGCTTTCTTT. As protein: CASGKGNRGRITEAFF.

The V and J genes are TRBV7-3 and TRBJ2-5; D is possibly TRBD2 (5 bases). Germline CDR1 is SGHTA and CDR2 is FQGTGA. The CDR3 is 15 residues long. V lost 5 bases to trimming and J lost 5 bases, with 18 bases between them. Here the CDR3 reads CASSPRGAARETQYF. In DNA form, the CDR3 reads TGTGCCAGCAGCCCCCGGGGAGCGGCCCGGGAGACCCAGTACTTC.

The rearrangement links TRBV27 to TRBJ2-1, with 12 bases that match TRBD2. Germline V lookup: CDR1 MNHEY, CDR2 SMNVEV (reference sequence). The CDR3 loop spans 15 amino acids. V lost 2 bases and J lost 5; bases outside the gene matches: 1. This CDR3 reads CASSLRLAGDNEQFF. The CDR3 nucleotides read TGTGCCAGCAGTTTAAGACTAGCGGGGGACAATGAGCAGTTCTTC.

This clone was counted only a few times. The chain has TRBV6-5 and TRBJ1-2; no reliable D call. The germline gives CDR1 MNHEY, CDR2 SVGAGI. Trimming removed 0 bases at V and 0 bases at J, with 11 bases between. This CDR3 comprises 16 residues. Written as DNA, the CDR3 is TGTGCCAGCAGTTACTCGATTGCCCCAGCTAACTATGGCTACACCTTC. Translated: CASSYSIAPANYGYTF.

V usage is TRBV5-1 and J usage is TRBJ2-3, with D uncertain. Germline loops: CDR1 SGHRS, CDR2 YFSETQ. The CDR3 length is 13 residues. Trimming cost V 3 bases and J 2 bases, with 7 bases left between them. The CDR3 protein is CASSSENTDTQYF. CDR3 sequence (DNA): TGCGCCAGCAGCTCTGAGAACACAGATACGCAGTATTTT.